One T cell receptor beta chain is described in this entry. The antigen is undetermined. Per germline, CDR1 SEHNR and CDR2 FQNEAQ (reference sequence). Trimming took off 0 bases at V and 3 bases at J, with 5 bases between the two ends. This CDR3 region has 13 residues. This record comes from a study of OX40 agonist ivuxolimab in advanced cancers. Whole-study context: Of mixed ages from about 20 to 80 and averaging roughly 60 years, the group was over 80% male. Checkpoint inhibitors had been given previously to about 38% of patients.

Study-wide results and limits: CD4+ and CD8+ blood T cells expanded clonally by week 6 at 0.1 to 3.0 mg/kg. Relative to CD4+ cells, CD8+ T cells on average had more expanded clones.

Libraries were prepared by immunoSEQ multiplex PCR; TCRdb keeps only in-frame clonotypes and omits some of them. The sample lists approximately 77,000 clones, 80% to 95% occurring once. This chain connects TRBV7-9 to TRBJ1-2; D is uncertain. Source: CD4+ or CD8+ T cells sorted from blood, taken in a trial of the OX40 agonist ivuxolimab. The sequence derives from an adult with an advanced solid tumor such as melanoma, head and neck, liver or kidney cancer. CDR3: CASSLAQDYGYTF. CDR3 bases: TGTGCCAGCAGCTTAGCGCAGGACTATGGCTACACCTTC.